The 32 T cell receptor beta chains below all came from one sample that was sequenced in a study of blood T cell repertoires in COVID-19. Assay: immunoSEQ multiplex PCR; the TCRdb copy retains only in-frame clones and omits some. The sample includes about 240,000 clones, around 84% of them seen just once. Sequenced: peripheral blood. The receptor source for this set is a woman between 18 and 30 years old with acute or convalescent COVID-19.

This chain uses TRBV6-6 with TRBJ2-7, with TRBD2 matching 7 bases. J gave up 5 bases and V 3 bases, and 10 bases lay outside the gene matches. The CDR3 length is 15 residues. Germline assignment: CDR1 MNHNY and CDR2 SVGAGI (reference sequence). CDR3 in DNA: TGTGCCAGCAGTTATCTCGGACTAGTTTCGGACGAGCAGTACTTC. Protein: CASSYLGLVSDEQYF.

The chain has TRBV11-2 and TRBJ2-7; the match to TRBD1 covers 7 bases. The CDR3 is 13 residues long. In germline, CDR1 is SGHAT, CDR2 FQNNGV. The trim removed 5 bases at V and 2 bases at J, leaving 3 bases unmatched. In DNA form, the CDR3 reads TGTGCCAGCAGCCACGGGACAGCCTACGAGCAGTACTTC. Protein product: CASSHGTAYEQYF.

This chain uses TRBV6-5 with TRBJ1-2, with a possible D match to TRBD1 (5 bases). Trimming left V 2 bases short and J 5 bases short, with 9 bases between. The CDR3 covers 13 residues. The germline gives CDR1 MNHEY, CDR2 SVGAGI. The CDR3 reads CASSYPKGYGYTF. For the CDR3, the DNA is TGTGCCAGCAGTTACCCCAAGGGGTATGGCTACACCTTC.

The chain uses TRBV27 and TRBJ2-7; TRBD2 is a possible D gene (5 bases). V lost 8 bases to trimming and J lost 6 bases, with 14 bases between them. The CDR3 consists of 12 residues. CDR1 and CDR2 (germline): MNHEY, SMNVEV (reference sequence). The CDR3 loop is CASGEFTGEQYF. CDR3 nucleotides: TGTGCCAGCGGGGAGTTCACGGGCGAGCAGTACTTC.

CDR3 DNA sequence: TGTGCCAGCAGTTTGGGACAGGGCTACGAGCAGTACTTC. It specifies CASSLGQGYEQYF. J is TRBJ2-5 and V is TRBV12-3 or TRBV12-4; 9 positions agree with TRBD1. The J call may be incorrect, as the DNA end agrees better with TRBJ2-7. CDR3 length: 13 residues.

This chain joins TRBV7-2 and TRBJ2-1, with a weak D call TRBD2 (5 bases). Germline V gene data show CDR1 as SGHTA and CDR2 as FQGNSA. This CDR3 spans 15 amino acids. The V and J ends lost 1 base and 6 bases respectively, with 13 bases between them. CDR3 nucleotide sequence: TGTGCCAGCAGCTTAGGGTTAGCGAATTCCAATGAGCAGTTCTTC. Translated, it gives CASSLGLANSNEQFF.

In nucleotides, the CDR3 is TGTGCCAGCAGCGTATATACAGGGGGCGGAACCGGGGAGCTGTTTTTT. Amino acid sequence: CASSVYTGGGTGELFF. This chain connects TRBV9 to TRBJ2-2; 9 nucleotides line up with TRBD1. The CDR3 runs 16 residues. V was pared by 1 base and J by 5 bases, with 6 bases of the junction left unmatched. Germline V gene sequence: CDR1 SGDLS, CDR2 YYNGEE.

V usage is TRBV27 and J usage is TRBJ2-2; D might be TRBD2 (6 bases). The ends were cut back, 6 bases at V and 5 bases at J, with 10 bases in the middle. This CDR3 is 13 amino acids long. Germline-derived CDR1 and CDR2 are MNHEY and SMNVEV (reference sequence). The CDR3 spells CASRGTGTGELFF. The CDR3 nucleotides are TGTGCCAGCAGAGGGACTGGTACCGGGGAGCTGTTTTTT.

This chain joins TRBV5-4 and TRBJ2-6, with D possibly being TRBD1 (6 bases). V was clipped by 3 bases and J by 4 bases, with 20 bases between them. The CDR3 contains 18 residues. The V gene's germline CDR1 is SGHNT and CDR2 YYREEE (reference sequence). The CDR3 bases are TGTGCCAGCAGCTCCATGACAGGTCGGTCGGTAGGGGCCAACGTCCTGACTTTC. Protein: CASSSMTGRSVGANVLTF.

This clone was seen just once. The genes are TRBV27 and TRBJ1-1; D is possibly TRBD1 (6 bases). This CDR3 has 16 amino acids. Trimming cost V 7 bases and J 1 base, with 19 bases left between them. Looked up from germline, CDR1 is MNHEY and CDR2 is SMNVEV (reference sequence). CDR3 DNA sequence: TGTGCCAGCAATGTTGAAGGGGGACGGACGAACACTGAAGCTTTCTTT. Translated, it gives CASNVEGGRTNTEAFF.

The CDR3 reads CASSTWDFGAYF. The CDR3 DNA sequence: TGTGCCAGCAGTACGTGGGACTTCGGGGCGTACTTC. This sequence joins TRBV28 and TRBJ2-4, with D perhaps TRBD2 (6 bases). The V gene lost 5 bases and the J gene lost 15 bases, with 17 bases spanning the gap. Germline CDR1 reads MDHEN; CDR2 reads SYDVKM. The CDR3 sequence is 12 residues long.

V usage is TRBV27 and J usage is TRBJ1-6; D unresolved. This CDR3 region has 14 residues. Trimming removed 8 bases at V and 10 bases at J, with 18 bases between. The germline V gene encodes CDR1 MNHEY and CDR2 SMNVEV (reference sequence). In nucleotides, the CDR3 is TGTGCCAGCGGACTGGCCCTAACGGGGTCACCCCTCCACTTT. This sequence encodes CASGLALTGSPLHF.

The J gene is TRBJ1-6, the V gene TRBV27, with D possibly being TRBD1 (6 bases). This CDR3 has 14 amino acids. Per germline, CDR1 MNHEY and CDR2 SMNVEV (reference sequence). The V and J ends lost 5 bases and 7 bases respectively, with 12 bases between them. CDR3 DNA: TGTGCCAGCAGTCGGGGGGCGGGCAATTCACCCCTCCACTTT. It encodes CASSRGAGNSPLHF.

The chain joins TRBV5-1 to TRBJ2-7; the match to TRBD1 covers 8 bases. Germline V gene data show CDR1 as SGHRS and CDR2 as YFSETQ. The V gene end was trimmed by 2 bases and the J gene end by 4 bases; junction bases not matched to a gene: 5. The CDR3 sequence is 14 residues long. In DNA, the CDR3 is TGCGCCAGCAGCTTACAGGGGGTGAGGTACGAGCAGTACTTC. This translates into CASSLQGVRYEQYF.

This chain's CDR3 is CASSIESGRVDTQYF. In DNA form, the CDR3 reads TGTGCCAGTAGTATTGAGAGCGGGAGGGTAGATACGCAGTATTTT. This chain uses TRBV19 with TRBJ2-3; 10 bases map to TRBD2. The CDR3 contains 15 residues. V gave up 3 bases and J gave up 5 bases; unmatched junction bases: 5. Germline CDR1 is LNHDA and CDR2 is SQIVND (reference sequence). Combining the CDR3 with reference TRBV19 and TRBJ2-3 gives the whole variable domain DGGITQSPKYLFRKEGQNVTLSCEQNLNHDAMYWYRQDPGQGLRLIYYSQIVNDFQKGDIAEGYSVSREKKESFPLTVTSAQKNPTAFYLCASSIESGRVDTQYFGPGTRLTVL.

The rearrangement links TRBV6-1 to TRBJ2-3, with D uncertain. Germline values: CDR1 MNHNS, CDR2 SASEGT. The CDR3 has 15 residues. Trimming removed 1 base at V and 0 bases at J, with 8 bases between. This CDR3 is CASSEGQVSTDTQYF. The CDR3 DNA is TGTGCCAGCAGTGAAGGGCAGGTGAGCACAGATACGCAGTATTTT.

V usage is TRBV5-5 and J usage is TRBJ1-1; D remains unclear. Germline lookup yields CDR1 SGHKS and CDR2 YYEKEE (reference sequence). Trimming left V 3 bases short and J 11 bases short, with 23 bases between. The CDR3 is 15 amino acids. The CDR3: CASSWSPREVLEAFF. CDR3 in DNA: TGTGCCAGCAGCTGGTCCCCTAGGGAGGTCCTCGAGGCTTTCTTT.

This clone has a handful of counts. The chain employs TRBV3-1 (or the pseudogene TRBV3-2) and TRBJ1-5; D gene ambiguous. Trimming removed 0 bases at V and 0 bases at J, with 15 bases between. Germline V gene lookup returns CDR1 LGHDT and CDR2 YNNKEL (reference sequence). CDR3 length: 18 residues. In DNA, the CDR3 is TGTGCCAGCAGCCAAGATTTTCCCGACTCTTATAGCAATCAGCCCCAGCATTTT. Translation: CASSQDFPDSYSNQPQHF.

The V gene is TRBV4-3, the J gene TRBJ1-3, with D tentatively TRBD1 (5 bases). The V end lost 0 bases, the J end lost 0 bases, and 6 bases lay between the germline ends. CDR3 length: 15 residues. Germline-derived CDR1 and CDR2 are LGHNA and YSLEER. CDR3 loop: CASSQDTGSGNTIYF. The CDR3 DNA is TGCGCCAGCAGCCAAGATACAGGCTCTGGAAACACCATATATTTT.

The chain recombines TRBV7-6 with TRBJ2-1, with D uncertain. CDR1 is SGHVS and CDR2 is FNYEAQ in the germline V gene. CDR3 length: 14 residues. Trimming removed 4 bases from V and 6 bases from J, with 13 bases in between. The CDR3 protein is CASSWVAVLNEQFF. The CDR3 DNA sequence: TGTGCCAGCAGCTGGGTAGCTGTTCTCAATGAGCAGTTCTTC.

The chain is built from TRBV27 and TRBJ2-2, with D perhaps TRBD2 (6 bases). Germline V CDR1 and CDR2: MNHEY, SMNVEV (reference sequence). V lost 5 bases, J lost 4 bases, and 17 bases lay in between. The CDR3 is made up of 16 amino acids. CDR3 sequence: CASSTTSPGFTGELFF. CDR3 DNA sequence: TGTGCCAGCAGTACGACTAGTCCCGGGTTCACCGGGGAGCTGTTTTTT.

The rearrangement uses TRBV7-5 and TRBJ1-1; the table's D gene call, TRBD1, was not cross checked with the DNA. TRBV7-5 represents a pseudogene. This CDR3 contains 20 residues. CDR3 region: CARSSSSDGPPYRENTEAFF. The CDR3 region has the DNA TGTGCCAGAAGCTCGTCATCCGATGGACCTCCCTACAGGGAAAACACTGAAGCTTTCTTT.

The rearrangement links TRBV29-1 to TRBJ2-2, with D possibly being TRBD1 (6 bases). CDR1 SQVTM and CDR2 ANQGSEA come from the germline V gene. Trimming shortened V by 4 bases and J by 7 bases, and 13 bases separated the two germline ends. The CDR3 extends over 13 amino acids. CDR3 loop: CSVVRQEHGELFF. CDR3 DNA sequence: TGCAGCGTTGTAAGACAGGAACACGGGGAGCTGTTTTTT.

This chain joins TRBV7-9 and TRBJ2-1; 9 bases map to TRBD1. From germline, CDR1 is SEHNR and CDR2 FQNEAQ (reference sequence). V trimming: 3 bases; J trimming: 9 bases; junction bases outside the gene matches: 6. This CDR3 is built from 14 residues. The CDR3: CASSFRDRDPEQFF. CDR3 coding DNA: TGTGCCAGCAGCTTCCGGGACAGGGACCCTGAGCAGTTCTTC.

The CDR3 DNA reads as TGCGCCAGCAGCCAAGAGTACATACCTCAGGGGGAGCAGTACTTC. This gives the protein CASSQEYIPQGEQYF. V is TRBV4-3 and J is TRBJ2-7; TRBD1 might be the D (6 bases). There are 15 residues in the CDR3. Looked up from germline, CDR1 is LGHNA and CDR2 is YSLEER. V lost 0 bases to trimming and J lost 7 bases, with 16 bases between them.

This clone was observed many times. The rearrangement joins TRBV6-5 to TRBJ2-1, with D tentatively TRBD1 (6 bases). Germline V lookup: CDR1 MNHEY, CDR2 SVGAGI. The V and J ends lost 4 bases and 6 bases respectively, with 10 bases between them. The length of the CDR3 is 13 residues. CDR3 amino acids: CASSFQGPNEQFF. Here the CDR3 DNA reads TGTGCCAGCAGTTTCCAGGGGCCCAATGAGCAGTTCTTC.

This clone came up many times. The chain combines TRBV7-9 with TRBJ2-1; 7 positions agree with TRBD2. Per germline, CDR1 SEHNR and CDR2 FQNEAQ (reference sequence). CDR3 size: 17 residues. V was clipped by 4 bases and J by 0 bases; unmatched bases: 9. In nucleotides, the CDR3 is TGTGCCAGCAGCTCAGTTCTAGCGGCAAGCTCCTACAATGAGCAGTTCTTC. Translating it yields CASSSVLAASSYNEQFF.

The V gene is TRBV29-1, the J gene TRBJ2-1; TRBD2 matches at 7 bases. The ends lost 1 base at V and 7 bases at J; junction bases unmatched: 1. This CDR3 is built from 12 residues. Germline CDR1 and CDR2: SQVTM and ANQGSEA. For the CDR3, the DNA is TGCAGCGTTGAAGGGGGGGGAAATGAGCAGTTCTTC. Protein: CSVEGGGNEQFF.

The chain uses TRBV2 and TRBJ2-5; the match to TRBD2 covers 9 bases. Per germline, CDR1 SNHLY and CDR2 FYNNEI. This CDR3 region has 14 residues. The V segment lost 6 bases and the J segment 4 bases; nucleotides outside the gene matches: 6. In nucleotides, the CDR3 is TGTGCCAGCAGGGATAGCGGGAGCGGAGAGACCCAGTACTTC. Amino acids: CASRDSGSGETQYF.

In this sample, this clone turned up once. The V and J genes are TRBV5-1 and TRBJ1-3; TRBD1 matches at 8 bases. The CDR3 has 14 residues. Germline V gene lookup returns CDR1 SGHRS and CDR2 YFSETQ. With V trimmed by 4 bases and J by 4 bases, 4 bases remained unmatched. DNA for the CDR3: TGCGCCAGCAGCCCAGGGACAGGAGGAAACACCATATATTTT. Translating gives CASSPGTGGNTIYF. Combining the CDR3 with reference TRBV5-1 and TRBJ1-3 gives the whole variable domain KAGVTQTPRYLIKTRGQQVTLSCSPISGHRSVSWYQQTPGQGLQFLFEYFSETQRNKGNFPGRFSGRQFSNSRSEMNVSTLELGDSALYLCASSPGTGGNTIYFGEGSWLTVV.

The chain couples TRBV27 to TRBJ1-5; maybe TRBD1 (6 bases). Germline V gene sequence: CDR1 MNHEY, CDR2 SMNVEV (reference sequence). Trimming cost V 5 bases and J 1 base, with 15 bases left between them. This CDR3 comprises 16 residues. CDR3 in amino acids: CASSPSGGGSNQPQHF. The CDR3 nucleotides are TGTGCCAGCAGTCCATCGGGAGGGGGGAGCAATCAGCCCCAGCATTTT.

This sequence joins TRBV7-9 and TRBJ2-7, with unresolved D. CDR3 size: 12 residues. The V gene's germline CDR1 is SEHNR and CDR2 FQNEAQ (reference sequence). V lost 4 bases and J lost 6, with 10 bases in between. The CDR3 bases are TGTGCCAGCAGCTCCACCCGGTCCGAGCAGTACTTC. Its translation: CASSSTRSEQYF. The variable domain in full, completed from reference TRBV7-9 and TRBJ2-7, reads DTGVSQNPRHKITKRGQNVTFRCDPISEHNRLYWYRQTLGQGPEFLTYFQNEAQLEKSRLLSDRFSAERPKGSFSTLEIQRTEQGDSAMYLCASSSTRSEQYFGPGTRLTVT.